The 24 T cell receptor beta chains presented below share a single source sample, sequenced in a study of T cell responses to AZD1222 COVID-19 vaccine. Data came from immunoSEQ multiplex PCR; TCRdb stores just in-frame clones and leaves some out. The sample has more than 95,000 clones; 70% to 90% are singletons. Source: peripheral blood, taken on day 0 of AZD1222 vaccination. The receptor set was obtained from an adult in good health.

This chain uses TRBV28 with TRBJ2-1, with 7 bases aligning to TRBD1. CDR3 length equals 16 residues. Germline V gene lookup returns CDR1 MDHEN and CDR2 SYDVKM. The trim removed 5 bases at V and 1 base at J, leaving 8 bases unmatched. The CDR3 reads CASSTGTDTSYNEQFF. The CDR3 region has the DNA TGTGCCAGCAGTACTGGGACAGACACTTCCTACAATGAGCAGTTCTTC.

This chain joins TRBV27 and TRBJ1-2, with 8 positions matching TRBD1. V lost 4 bases and J lost 5; bases outside the gene matches: 3. The CDR3 has 13 amino acids. Germline V CDR1 and CDR2: MNHEY, SMNVEV (reference sequence). The CDR3 coding sequence is TGTGCCAGCAGTTGGACAGGGACGTATGGCTACACCTTC. Translated: CASSWTGTYGYTF.

The chain has TRBV19 and TRBJ2-2, with 7 bases lining up with TRBD1. Germline assignment: CDR1 LNHDA and CDR2 SQIVND (reference sequence). With 5 bases clipped from V and 5 bases from J, the junction kept 11 bases outside the gene matches. The CDR3 is 16 amino acids. CDR3 loop: CASSPAAGRGTGELFF. The CDR3 DNA sequence: TGTGCCAGTAGTCCCGCCGCGGGCAGGGGGACCGGGGAGCTGTTTTTT.

The chain recombines TRBV3-1 (or the pseudogene TRBV3-2) with TRBJ2-1; TRBD1 matches 7 bases. The CDR3 runs 14 residues. Per the germline V gene, CDR1 is LGHDT and CDR2 is YNNKEL (reference sequence). V lost 1 base, J lost 9 bases, and 6 bases stayed unmatched. The CDR3 is CASSQGHRGSEQFF. CDR3 in DNA: TGTGCCAGCAGCCAAGGGCACAGGGGAAGTGAGCAGTTCTTC.

The chain couples TRBV15 to TRBJ2-7; possibly TRBD2 for D (6 bases). Between the trimmed V and J ends, which lost 0 bases and 7 bases, there was a span of 16 bases. The CDR3 is 15 residues long. CDR1 LNHNV and CDR2 YYDKDF come from the germline V gene (reference sequence). CDR3 loop: CATSRDHVTSSEQYF. The CDR3 region has the DNA TGTGCCACCAGCAGAGATCACGTGACTAGTAGTGAGCAGTACTTC. Full variable domain (remainder filled in from reference TRBV15 and TRBJ2-7): DAMVIQNPRYQVTQFGKPVTLSCSQTLNHNVMYWYQQKSSQAPKLLFHYYDKDFNNEADTPDNFQSRRPNTSFCFLDIRSPGLGDTAMYLCATSRDHVTSSEQYFGPGTRLTVT.

The J gene is TRBJ1-5, the V gene TRBV19; D possibly corresponds to TRBD1 (6 bases). The CDR3 is 16 amino acids. V lost 3 bases and J 6 bases, leaving 18 bases between the germline ends. The V gene's germline CDR1 is LNHDA and CDR2 SQIVND (reference sequence). The CDR3 DNA reads as TGTGCCAGTAGTATCTCGGGGGAGGGGGTCGGTCAGCCCCAGCATTTT. It is translated as CASSISGEGVGQPQHF.

This chain uses TRBV24-1 with TRBJ1-1; no reliable D call. This CDR3 region has 13 residues. Germline V gene sequence: CDR1 KGHDR, CDR2 SFDVKD. V was pared by 3 bases and J by 6 bases, with 10 bases between. For the CDR3, the DNA is TGTGCCACCAGTGATCCGGGTGTCGCTGAAGCTTTCTTT. This gives the protein CATSDPGVAEAFF.

This sequence joins TRBV11-2 and TRBJ2-5, with 8 nucleotides matching TRBD1. The germline gives CDR1 SGHAT, CDR2 FQNNGV. V shed 5 bases, J shed 0 bases, and the junction held 8 bases outside the gene matches. This CDR3 is 16 amino acids long. CDR3 nucleotides: TGTGCCAGCAGCCAGATACCAGGGGGCTACCAAGAGACCCAGTACTTC. The encoded protein is CASSQIPGGYQETQYF.

The CDR3 DNA sequence: TGTGCCAGCAGTCCCGACGCGGGAGGGGGCAATGGCTACACCTTC. Its translation: CASSPDAGGGNGYTF. This chain connects TRBV6-2 or TRBV6-3 to TRBJ1-2; 7 bases match TRBD1. Germline assignment: CDR1 MNHEY and CDR2 SVGEGT. Trimming removed 5 bases from V and 6 bases from J; junction bases left unmatched: 12. The CDR3 has 15 amino acids.

The rearrangement links TRBV25-1 to TRBJ2-5, with TRBD2 identical over 7 bases. J gave up 4 bases and V 1 base, and 6 bases lay outside the gene matches. This CDR3 has 15 amino acids. Germline CDR1 is MGHDK and CDR2 is SYGVNS. CDR3 sequence: CASSESGGGGETQYF. The CDR3 nucleotides read TGTGCCAGCAGTGAATCGGGGGGTGGAGGAGAGACCCAGTACTTC.

The chain uses TRBV19 and TRBJ1-2, with 8 bases lining up with TRBD1. CDR3 length: 16 amino acids. The germline V gene encodes CDR1 LNHDA and CDR2 SQIVND (reference sequence). Unmatched junction bases numbered 12, after V lost 5 bases and J lost 4 bases. The CDR3 spells CASSGQDRARGYGYTF. The CDR3 bases are TGTGCCAGTAGTGGCCAGGACAGGGCGCGGGGCTATGGCTACACCTTC.

The chain carries TRBV6-4 and TRBJ1-6, with D perhaps matching TRBD1 (6 bases). The V end was cut by 0 bases, the J end by 7 bases, with 7 bases between. The CDR3 has 14 residues. Germline V CDR1 and CDR2: MRHNA, SNTAGT. The CDR3 protein is CASSDSDRNSPLHF. CDR3 sequence (DNA): TGTGCCAGCAGTGACTCGGACAGAAATTCACCCCTCCACTTT.

This chain uses TRBV9 with TRBJ2-5; a weak D match, TRBD2 (6 bases). Trimming shortened V by 0 bases and J by 0 bases, and 12 bases separated the two germline ends. The CDR3 is made up of 16 amino acids. In germline, CDR1 is SGDLS, CDR2 YYNGEE. CDR3 coding DNA: TGTGCCAGCAGCGTAGGGGCTAGCGTTCACCAAGAGACCCAGTACTTC. It is translated as CASSVGASVHQETQYF.

This chain uses TRBV6-1 with TRBJ1-5, with TRBD1 matching 8 bases. The CDR3 is made up of 13 amino acids. Losses at the gene ends were 5 bases for V and 6 bases for J; bases not matched to a gene: 3. CDR1 MNHNS and CDR2 SASEGT come from the germline V gene. The CDR3 reads CASSWTGIQPQHF. The DNA of the CDR3 is TGTGCCAGCAGTTGGACAGGGATTCAGCCCCAGCATTTT.

V and J are TRBV9 and TRBJ2-1; 8 bases fit TRBD2. The CDR3 is 19 amino acids. Losses at the gene ends were 0 bases for V and 4 bases for J; bases not matched to a gene: 15. CDR1 SGDLS and CDR2 YYNGEE come from the germline V gene. CDR3 nucleotides: TGTGCCAGCAGCGTAGCTTTGGGTGCAGCGGGAGATATTTACAATGAGCAGTTCTTC. It translates to CASSVALGAAGDIYNEQFF.

The rearrangement uses TRBV15 and TRBJ1-4; D may be TRBD1 (6 bases). This CDR3 has 15 residues. Germline assignment: CDR1 LNHNV and CDR2 YYDKDF (reference sequence). V lost 1 base to trimming and J lost 7 bases, with 13 bases between them. The chain's CDR3 is CATSRVHRETEKLFF. CDR3 coding DNA: TGTGCCACCAGCAGAGTCCACAGGGAAACTGAAAAACTGTTTTTT.

J is TRBJ2-3 and V is TRBV6-5, with TRBD1 identical over 10 bases. V shed 5 bases, J shed 6 bases, and the junction held 8 bases outside the gene matches. CDR1 is MNHEY, CDR2 SVGAGI, per germline. The CDR3 totals 15 residues. The CDR3 sequence: CASSRDRGRGDTQYF. The CDR3 DNA reads TGTGCCAGCAGTAGGGACAGGGGAAGGGGGGATACGCAGTATTTT.

In this sample, this clone turned up a few times. The rearrangement uses TRBV12-3 or TRBV12-4 and TRBJ1-3; D may be TRBD1 (5 bases). V was trimmed by 6 bases and J by 7 bases, leaving 10 bases between them. The CDR3 covers 12 residues. CDR3 in DNA: TGTGCCAGCAGGCGCGACAGTAACACCATATATTTT. This translates into CASRRDSNTIYF.

The gene calls are TRBV19 and TRBJ2-1, with 10 nucleotides matching TRBD2. V shed 3 bases, J shed 6 bases, and the junction held 5 bases outside the gene matches. The CDR3 covers 15 residues. Germline-derived CDR1 and CDR2 are LNHDA and SQIVND (reference sequence). The chain's CDR3 is CASSIELAGTNEQFF. The CDR3 DNA is TGTGCCAGTAGTATTGAACTAGCGGGGACCAATGAGCAGTTCTTC.

V gene TRBV5-6 combines with J gene TRBJ2-7; D might be TRBD2 (6 bases). Looked up from germline, CDR1 is SGHDT and CDR2 is YYEEEE. V shed 4 bases and J shed 2 bases, with 13 bases lying between them. The CDR3 totals 14 residues. CDR3 sequence reads: CASSGEEGAYEQYF. DNA for the CDR3: TGTGCCAGCAGCGGCGAGGAGGGAGCCTACGAGCAGTACTTC.

V usage is TRBV2 and J usage is TRBJ2-3; 11 positions match TRBD2. Germline V gene data show CDR1 as SNHLY and CDR2 as FYNNEI. CDR3 length: 15 amino acids. Trimming took 8 bases from V and 4 from J; bases not matched to a gene: 8. DNA of the CDR3: TGTGCCAGCCTTCAGACTAGCGGGACCCCAGATACGCAGTATTTT. Amino acid sequence: CASLQTSGTPDTQYF.

This clone has a handful of counts. The CDR3 DNA reads TGTGCCAGCAGCTTAGATCGGGGTGATGAAGCTTTCTTT. Its translation: CASSLDRGDEAFF. V is TRBV7-8 and J is TRBJ1-1, with unresolved D. The CDR3 is 13 amino acids. Trimming took off 1 base at V and 7 bases at J, with 10 bases between the two ends. Germline CDR1 is SGHVS and CDR2 is FQNEAQ.

V and J are TRBV6-6 and TRBJ1-1; 9 bases line up with TRBD1. CDR3 length: 14 residues. The germline V gene encodes CDR1 MNHNY and CDR2 SVGAGI (reference sequence). V dropped 5 bases and J dropped 5; count of bases not matched to a gene: 6. The chain's CDR3 is CASSPDRGATEAFF. CDR3 nucleotides: TGTGCCAGCAGTCCCGACAGGGGGGCGACTGAAGCTTTCTTT.

The chain carries TRBV30 and TRBJ1-1; no firm D call. Germline-derived CDR1 and CDR2 are GTSNPN and SVGIG (reference sequence). This CDR3 region has 16 residues. Between the trimmed V and J ends, which lost 5 bases and 8 bases, there was a span of 27 bases. CDR3 sequence: CAWCRGFGSTPAEAFF. Written as DNA, the CDR3 is TGTGCCTGGTGTAGAGGCTTCGGGTCCACTCCCGCGGAAGCTTTCTTT.